Shown below are 18 T cell receptor beta chains from a single sample sequenced in a study of CD8 T cells in ankylosing spondylitis. TCRdb re-called the 5' RACE reads with MiXCR, one entry per CDR3 protein. The table records 120,000 or so distinct CDR3 sequences, around 15% of them present only once. The sequenced material came from blood, either unsorted or a sorted T cell fraction (not recorded which). All receptors derive from a female donor with ankylosing spondylitis or in good health (not recorded which).

In its sample, this clonotype was seen many times. This chain connects TRBV5-1 to TRBJ1-1; no clear D. Germline lookup yields CDR1 SGHRS and CDR2 YFSETQ. The ends were cut back, 1 base at V and 5 bases at J, with 9 bases in the middle. The CDR3 has 13 amino acids. The CDR3 DNA sequence: TGCGCCAGCAGCTTGTGGGGTGGGACTGAAGCTTTCTTT. It encodes CASSLWGGTEAFF.

The rearrangement uses TRBV29-1 and TRBJ2-1; maybe TRBD2 (7 bases). CDR3 length: 16 amino acids. The ends were cut back, 2 bases at V and 1 base at J, with 15 bases in the middle. Germline V gene data show CDR1 as SQVTM and CDR2 as ANQGSEA. CDR3 sequence (DNA): TGCAGCGTTGAAAGTGGGGGGGGGCTTTCCTACAATGAGCAGTTCTTC. Amino acids: CSVESGGGLSYNEQFF.

This clonotype was recorded many times. The V call is TRBV29-1, the J call TRBJ2-7; 7 bases line up with TRBD1. Germline loops: CDR1 SQVTM, CDR2 ANQGSEA. The CDR3 has 16 amino acids. V gave up 3 bases and J gave up 2 bases; unmatched junction bases: 13. The DNA for the CDR3 is TGCAGCGTTGAGCTTGATGGGGACAGAAGAACCTACGAGCAGTACTTC. It translates to CSVELDGDRRTYEQYF.

As for this clonotype: One base away lies a much larger clone, so this may be a sequencing read error. The V call is TRBV29-1, the J call TRBJ2-5; D is tentatively TRBD1 or TRBD2 (5 bases each). This CDR3 region has 13 residues. Trimming cost V 3 bases and J 5 bases, with 13 bases left between them. The germline CDR1 and CDR2 sequences are SQVTM and ANQGSEA. The DNA for the CDR3 is TGCAGCGTTGACATTCGACGGGGCGAGACCCAGTACTTC. Amino acids: CSVDIRRGETQYF. Combining the CDR3 with reference TRBV29-1 and TRBJ2-5 gives the whole variable domain SAVISQKPSRDICQRGTSLTIQCQVDSQVTMMFWYRQQPGQSLTLIATANQGSEATYESGFVIDKFPISRPNLTFSTLTVSNMSPEDSSIYLCSVDIRRGETQYFGPGTRLLVL.

The chain employs TRBV2 and TRBJ2-1; 8 nucleotides agree with TRBD2. Germline CDR1 reads SNHLY; CDR2 reads FYNNEI. The CDR3 has 14 residues. The V and J ends lost 10 bases and 7 bases, in that order; junction bases with no gene match: 12. The CDR3 sequence: CATRSGGRGNEQFF. The CDR3 DNA reads as TGTGCCACTCGTTCGGGGGGGCGGGGGAATGAGCAGTTCTTC.

This clonotype was observed a handful of times. The V and J genes are TRBV2 and TRBJ2-2, with 9 bases lining up with TRBD1. Germline trimming cut 3 bases from V and 5 bases from J; bases unmatched to any gene: 10. This CDR3 is built from 17 residues. CDR1 SNHLY and CDR2 FYNNEI come from the germline V gene. CDR3 amino acids: CASSDLEGTGMTGELFF. The CDR3, as DNA: TGTGCCAGCAGTGACCTTGAGGGGACAGGGATGACCGGGGAGCTGTTTTTT.

This clonotype was recorded many times. The chain's CDR3 is CASSYSLNYGYTF. DNA of the CDR3: TGTGCCAGCAGTTATTCACTGAACTATGGCTACACCTTC. V and J are TRBV6-5 and TRBJ1-2; D unclear. This CDR3 spans 13 amino acids. The germline V gene encodes CDR1 MNHEY and CDR2 SVGAGI. Between the trimmed V and J ends, which lost 3 bases and 2 bases, there was a span of 7 bases.

For this clonotype: One base away lies a much larger clone, so this may be a sequencing read error. V is TRBV6-5 and J is TRBJ2-1, with D unresolved. The CDR3 has 14 amino acids. Trimming took off 2 bases at V and 5 bases at J, with 10 bases between the two ends. The germline CDR1 and CDR2 sequences are MNHEY and SVGAGI. CDR3 bases: TGTGCCAGCAGTTACGCCGGCCCAAACAATGAGCAGTTCTTC. Translation: CASSYAGPNNEQFF.

This clonotype was counted many times. The chain recombines TRBV24-1 with TRBJ1-2, with D unclear. CDR3 length equals 12 residues. V lost 4 bases and J lost 5, with 7 bases in between. Germline loops: CDR1 KGHDR, CDR2 SFDVKD. CDR3 region: CATSDPTYGYTF. The DNA for the CDR3 is TGTGCCACCAGTGACCCTACGTATGGCTACACCTTC.

V usage is TRBV12-3 or TRBV12-4 and J usage is TRBJ1-5, with D maybe TRBD1 (6 bases). This CDR3 contains 13 residues. Trimming removed 6 bases from V and 5 bases from J, with 11 bases in between. The CDR3 reads CASRRSGDQPQHF. In nucleotides, the CDR3 is TGTGCCAGCAGGCGGTCAGGGGATCAGCCCCAGCATTTT.

This clonotype was seen more than once but under ten times. This chain joins TRBV7-2 and TRBJ1-3; D gene unclear. Germline values: CDR1 SGHTA, CDR2 FQGNSA. The V end lost 5 bases, the J end lost 0 bases, and 8 bases lay between the germline ends. The CDR3 spans 14 residues. CDR3 protein: CASSTRSSGNTIYF. The CDR3 bases are TGTGCCAGCAGCACCCGTTCCTCTGGAAACACCATATATTTT.

The CDR3 DNA sequence: TGTGCCAGCAGCCCCGACCAATATGGGTATACGCAGTATTTT. Translation: CASSPDQYGYTQYF. This rearrangement joins TRBV7-6 to TRBJ2-3; D is unclear. The CDR3 totals 14 residues. Trimming removed 5 bases at V and 7 bases at J, with 16 bases between. Per germline, CDR1 SGHVS and CDR2 FNYEAQ.

The table lists this clonotype with a count of one. A much bigger clone sits one base away, suggesting this may be a read error. This sequence joins TRBV10-3 and TRBJ1-1; tentatively, D is TRBD1 (6 bases). The CDR3 covers 13 residues. Germline assignment: CDR1 ENHRY and CDR2 SYGVKD. The CDR3 region has the DNA TGTGCCGTCAGTGAGAAGGGGGACACTGAAGCTTTCTTT. Protein sequence: CAVSEKGDTEAFF.

A single count supports this clonotype. The chain combines TRBV6-1 with TRBJ1-4; D remains unclear. Germline lookup yields CDR1 MNHNS and CDR2 SASEGT. The CDR3 is made up of 18 amino acids. The germline V and J ends were trimmed by 6 bases and 2 bases, with 22 bases remaining between them. The CDR3 region is CASSADPGLMGTNEKLFF. DNA for the CDR3: TGTGCCAGCAGCGCCGATCCGGGCCTTATGGGCACTAATGAAAAACTGTTTTTT.

There are many counts of this clonotype. V usage is TRBV5-1 and J usage is TRBJ2-2; TRBD2 is a possible D gene (6 bases). Germline V gene data show CDR1 as SGHRS and CDR2 as YFSETQ. V lost 5 bases and J 4 bases, leaving 9 bases between the germline ends. The CDR3 spans 13 residues. The CDR3 DNA reads as TGCGCCAGCAGTCGGGACTCCACCGGGGAGCTGTTTTTT. Translation gives CASSRDSTGELFF. Looking up the rest from reference TRBV5-1 and TRBJ2-2 gives the full variable domain: KAGVTQTPRYLIKTRGQQVTLSCSPISGHRSVSWYQQTPGQGLQFLFEYFSETQRNKGNFPGRFSGRQFSNSRSEMNVSTLELGDSALYLCASSRDSTGELFFGEGSRLTVL.

A word on this clonotype: This may come from a read error, since a much larger clone is one base off. The J gene is TRBJ2-3, the V gene TRBV11-3, with TRBD2 matching 10 bases. The CDR3 covers 16 residues. Germline CDR1 and CDR2: SGHNT and YENEEA. CDR3 sequence (DNA): TGTGCCAGCAGCTTTGGACTAGCGGCCAGCACAGATCCGCAGTATTTT. Its translation: CASSFGLAASTDPQYF.

This clonotype was observed a few times. The V gene is TRBV18, the J gene TRBJ2-1; 7 bases agree with TRBD2. V was clipped by 2 bases and J by 9 bases; unmatched bases: 16. CDR1 is KGHSH, CDR2 LQKENI, per germline. CDR3 length equals 17 residues. This chain's CDR3 is CASSPGAKASGEGEQFF. In DNA, the CDR3 is TGTGCCAGCTCACCAGGGGCTAAGGCTAGCGGTGAGGGTGAGCAGTTCTTC.

In its sample, this clonotype was seen a few times. This chain connects TRBV27 to TRBJ1-6; a weak D match, TRBD1 (6 bases). Between the trimmed V and J ends, which lost 0 bases and 4 bases, there was a span of 7 bases. Germline loops: CDR1 MNHEY, CDR2 SMNVEV (reference sequence). The CDR3 is 15 residues long. The CDR3 DNA reads TGTGCCAGCAGTTTATCCGGACAGTATAATTCACCCCTCCACTTT. Protein product: CASSLSGQYNSPLHF.